This T cell receptor beta chain stems from a study of T cell repertoires in cytomegalovirus infection. Overall study results and limits: The cumulative frequency of public TCR beta families identified carriers of CMV plus the relevant HLA.

CDR3 length: 15 amino acids. The germline gives CDR1 SEHNR, CDR2 FQNEAQ (reference sequence). Trimming shortened V by 11 bases and J by 7 bases, and 23 bases separated the two germline ends. A remark on this clonotype: Its antigen is not known.

From the reads, TCRdb called clonotypes with MiXCR, one entry per CDR3 protein. The table has hundreds of thousands of distinct CDR3 sequences, roughly 26% seen once. Input material: CD8+ T cells from PBMCs. The receptor was isolated from a human donor in good health (CMV status not recorded). Some clones in this sample may be carry-over from other donors' samples. This chain links TRBV7-9 with TRBJ2-2, with D possibly being TRBD2 (7 bases). CDR3 sequence reads: CAFYRGALEVGELFF. The CDR3 DNA reads TGTGCCTTCTACCGGGGGGCCTTGGAAGTCGGGGAGCTGTTTTTT.